One T cell receptor (beta chain) is described in this entry. Its antigen is as yet unknown. A read error may produce the germline difference seen at one junction end. The source of the sample is a study of T cells in Graves' hyperthyroidism and ophthalmopathy. Researchers amplified the TCR beta CDR3 regions from RNA transcripts. The primer set for the first-round RT-PCR of the TCR CDR3 was HTBI. TCRdb re-analysed the multiplex PCR reads in MiXCR, keeping a single row per CDR3 protein. There are over 650,000 distinct CDR3 sequences in the sample; over 15% occur only once, and 8.4% lies in the top ten. Germline V lookup: CDR1 KGHDR, CDR2 SFDVKD. The CDR3 sequence is 14 residues long. Disease duration under 2 months; hyperthyroidism patients were aged 18 to 65. PBMCs were sourced from less than 12 ml fresh peripheral blood. Study-wide results and caveats: A model of 13 V-J pairs discriminated ophthalmopathy from stable hyperthyroidism.

Material for sequencing was blood. The chain is built from TRBV24-1 and TRBJ2-3; D not resolved. This clonotype was sampled from a man between 18 and 35 years old with Graves' hyperthyroidism. CDR3 in amino acids: CVTSDFVSTDTQYF. In DNA form, the CDR3 reads TGTGTCACCAGTGATTTCGTTTCCACAGATACGCAGTATTTT.